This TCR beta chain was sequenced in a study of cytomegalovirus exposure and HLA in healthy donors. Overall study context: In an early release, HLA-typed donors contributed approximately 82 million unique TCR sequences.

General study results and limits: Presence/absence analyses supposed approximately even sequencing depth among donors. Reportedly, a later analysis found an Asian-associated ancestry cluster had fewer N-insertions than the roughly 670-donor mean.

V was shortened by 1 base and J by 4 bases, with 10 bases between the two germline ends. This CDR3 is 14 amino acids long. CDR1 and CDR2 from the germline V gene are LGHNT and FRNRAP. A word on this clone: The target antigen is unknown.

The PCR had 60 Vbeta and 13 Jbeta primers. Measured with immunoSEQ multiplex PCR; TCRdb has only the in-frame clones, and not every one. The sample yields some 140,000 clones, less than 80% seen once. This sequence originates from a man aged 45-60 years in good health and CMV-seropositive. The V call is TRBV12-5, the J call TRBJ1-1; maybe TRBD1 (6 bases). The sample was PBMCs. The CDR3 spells CASGLDRVGTEAFF. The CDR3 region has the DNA TGTGCTAGTGGTTTGGACAGGGTTGGCACTGAAGCTTTCTTT.